This T cell receptor (beta chain) was found in a study of long-term antiretroviral therapy in people with HIV. Study details: Earliest sampling preceded the 2015 immediate-ART recommendation by about a decade. General observations from the study: Post-treatment diversity went higher with ART but stayed below transplant donor controls. Therapy changes, viral resistance and ART adherence were not documented in the available data. Every time point showed a repertoire led by clones expanded before ART.

On this clone itself: The antigen remains unidentified.

CDR1 and CDR2 from the germline V gene are MDHEN and SYDVKM. The CDR3 is 13 amino acids. The V end lost 2 bases, the J end lost 3 bases, and 8 bases lay between the germline ends. A v3.0 immunoSEQ assay was performed at survey level. Profiled with immunoSEQ multiplex PCR; TCRdb holds only in-frame clones, not every one. The sample lists about 24,000 clones; around 85% were seen once. The TCR was taken from a man aged 50-60 years with HIV. The starting material was unsorted PBMCs, obtained 1.2 years after starting antiretroviral therapy. The V gene is TRBV28, the J gene TRBJ2-7; the D is unclear. The CDR3 spells CASSLVADYEQYF. The CDR3 coding sequence is TGTGCCAGCAGTTTAGTGGCAGACTACGAGCAGTACTTC.